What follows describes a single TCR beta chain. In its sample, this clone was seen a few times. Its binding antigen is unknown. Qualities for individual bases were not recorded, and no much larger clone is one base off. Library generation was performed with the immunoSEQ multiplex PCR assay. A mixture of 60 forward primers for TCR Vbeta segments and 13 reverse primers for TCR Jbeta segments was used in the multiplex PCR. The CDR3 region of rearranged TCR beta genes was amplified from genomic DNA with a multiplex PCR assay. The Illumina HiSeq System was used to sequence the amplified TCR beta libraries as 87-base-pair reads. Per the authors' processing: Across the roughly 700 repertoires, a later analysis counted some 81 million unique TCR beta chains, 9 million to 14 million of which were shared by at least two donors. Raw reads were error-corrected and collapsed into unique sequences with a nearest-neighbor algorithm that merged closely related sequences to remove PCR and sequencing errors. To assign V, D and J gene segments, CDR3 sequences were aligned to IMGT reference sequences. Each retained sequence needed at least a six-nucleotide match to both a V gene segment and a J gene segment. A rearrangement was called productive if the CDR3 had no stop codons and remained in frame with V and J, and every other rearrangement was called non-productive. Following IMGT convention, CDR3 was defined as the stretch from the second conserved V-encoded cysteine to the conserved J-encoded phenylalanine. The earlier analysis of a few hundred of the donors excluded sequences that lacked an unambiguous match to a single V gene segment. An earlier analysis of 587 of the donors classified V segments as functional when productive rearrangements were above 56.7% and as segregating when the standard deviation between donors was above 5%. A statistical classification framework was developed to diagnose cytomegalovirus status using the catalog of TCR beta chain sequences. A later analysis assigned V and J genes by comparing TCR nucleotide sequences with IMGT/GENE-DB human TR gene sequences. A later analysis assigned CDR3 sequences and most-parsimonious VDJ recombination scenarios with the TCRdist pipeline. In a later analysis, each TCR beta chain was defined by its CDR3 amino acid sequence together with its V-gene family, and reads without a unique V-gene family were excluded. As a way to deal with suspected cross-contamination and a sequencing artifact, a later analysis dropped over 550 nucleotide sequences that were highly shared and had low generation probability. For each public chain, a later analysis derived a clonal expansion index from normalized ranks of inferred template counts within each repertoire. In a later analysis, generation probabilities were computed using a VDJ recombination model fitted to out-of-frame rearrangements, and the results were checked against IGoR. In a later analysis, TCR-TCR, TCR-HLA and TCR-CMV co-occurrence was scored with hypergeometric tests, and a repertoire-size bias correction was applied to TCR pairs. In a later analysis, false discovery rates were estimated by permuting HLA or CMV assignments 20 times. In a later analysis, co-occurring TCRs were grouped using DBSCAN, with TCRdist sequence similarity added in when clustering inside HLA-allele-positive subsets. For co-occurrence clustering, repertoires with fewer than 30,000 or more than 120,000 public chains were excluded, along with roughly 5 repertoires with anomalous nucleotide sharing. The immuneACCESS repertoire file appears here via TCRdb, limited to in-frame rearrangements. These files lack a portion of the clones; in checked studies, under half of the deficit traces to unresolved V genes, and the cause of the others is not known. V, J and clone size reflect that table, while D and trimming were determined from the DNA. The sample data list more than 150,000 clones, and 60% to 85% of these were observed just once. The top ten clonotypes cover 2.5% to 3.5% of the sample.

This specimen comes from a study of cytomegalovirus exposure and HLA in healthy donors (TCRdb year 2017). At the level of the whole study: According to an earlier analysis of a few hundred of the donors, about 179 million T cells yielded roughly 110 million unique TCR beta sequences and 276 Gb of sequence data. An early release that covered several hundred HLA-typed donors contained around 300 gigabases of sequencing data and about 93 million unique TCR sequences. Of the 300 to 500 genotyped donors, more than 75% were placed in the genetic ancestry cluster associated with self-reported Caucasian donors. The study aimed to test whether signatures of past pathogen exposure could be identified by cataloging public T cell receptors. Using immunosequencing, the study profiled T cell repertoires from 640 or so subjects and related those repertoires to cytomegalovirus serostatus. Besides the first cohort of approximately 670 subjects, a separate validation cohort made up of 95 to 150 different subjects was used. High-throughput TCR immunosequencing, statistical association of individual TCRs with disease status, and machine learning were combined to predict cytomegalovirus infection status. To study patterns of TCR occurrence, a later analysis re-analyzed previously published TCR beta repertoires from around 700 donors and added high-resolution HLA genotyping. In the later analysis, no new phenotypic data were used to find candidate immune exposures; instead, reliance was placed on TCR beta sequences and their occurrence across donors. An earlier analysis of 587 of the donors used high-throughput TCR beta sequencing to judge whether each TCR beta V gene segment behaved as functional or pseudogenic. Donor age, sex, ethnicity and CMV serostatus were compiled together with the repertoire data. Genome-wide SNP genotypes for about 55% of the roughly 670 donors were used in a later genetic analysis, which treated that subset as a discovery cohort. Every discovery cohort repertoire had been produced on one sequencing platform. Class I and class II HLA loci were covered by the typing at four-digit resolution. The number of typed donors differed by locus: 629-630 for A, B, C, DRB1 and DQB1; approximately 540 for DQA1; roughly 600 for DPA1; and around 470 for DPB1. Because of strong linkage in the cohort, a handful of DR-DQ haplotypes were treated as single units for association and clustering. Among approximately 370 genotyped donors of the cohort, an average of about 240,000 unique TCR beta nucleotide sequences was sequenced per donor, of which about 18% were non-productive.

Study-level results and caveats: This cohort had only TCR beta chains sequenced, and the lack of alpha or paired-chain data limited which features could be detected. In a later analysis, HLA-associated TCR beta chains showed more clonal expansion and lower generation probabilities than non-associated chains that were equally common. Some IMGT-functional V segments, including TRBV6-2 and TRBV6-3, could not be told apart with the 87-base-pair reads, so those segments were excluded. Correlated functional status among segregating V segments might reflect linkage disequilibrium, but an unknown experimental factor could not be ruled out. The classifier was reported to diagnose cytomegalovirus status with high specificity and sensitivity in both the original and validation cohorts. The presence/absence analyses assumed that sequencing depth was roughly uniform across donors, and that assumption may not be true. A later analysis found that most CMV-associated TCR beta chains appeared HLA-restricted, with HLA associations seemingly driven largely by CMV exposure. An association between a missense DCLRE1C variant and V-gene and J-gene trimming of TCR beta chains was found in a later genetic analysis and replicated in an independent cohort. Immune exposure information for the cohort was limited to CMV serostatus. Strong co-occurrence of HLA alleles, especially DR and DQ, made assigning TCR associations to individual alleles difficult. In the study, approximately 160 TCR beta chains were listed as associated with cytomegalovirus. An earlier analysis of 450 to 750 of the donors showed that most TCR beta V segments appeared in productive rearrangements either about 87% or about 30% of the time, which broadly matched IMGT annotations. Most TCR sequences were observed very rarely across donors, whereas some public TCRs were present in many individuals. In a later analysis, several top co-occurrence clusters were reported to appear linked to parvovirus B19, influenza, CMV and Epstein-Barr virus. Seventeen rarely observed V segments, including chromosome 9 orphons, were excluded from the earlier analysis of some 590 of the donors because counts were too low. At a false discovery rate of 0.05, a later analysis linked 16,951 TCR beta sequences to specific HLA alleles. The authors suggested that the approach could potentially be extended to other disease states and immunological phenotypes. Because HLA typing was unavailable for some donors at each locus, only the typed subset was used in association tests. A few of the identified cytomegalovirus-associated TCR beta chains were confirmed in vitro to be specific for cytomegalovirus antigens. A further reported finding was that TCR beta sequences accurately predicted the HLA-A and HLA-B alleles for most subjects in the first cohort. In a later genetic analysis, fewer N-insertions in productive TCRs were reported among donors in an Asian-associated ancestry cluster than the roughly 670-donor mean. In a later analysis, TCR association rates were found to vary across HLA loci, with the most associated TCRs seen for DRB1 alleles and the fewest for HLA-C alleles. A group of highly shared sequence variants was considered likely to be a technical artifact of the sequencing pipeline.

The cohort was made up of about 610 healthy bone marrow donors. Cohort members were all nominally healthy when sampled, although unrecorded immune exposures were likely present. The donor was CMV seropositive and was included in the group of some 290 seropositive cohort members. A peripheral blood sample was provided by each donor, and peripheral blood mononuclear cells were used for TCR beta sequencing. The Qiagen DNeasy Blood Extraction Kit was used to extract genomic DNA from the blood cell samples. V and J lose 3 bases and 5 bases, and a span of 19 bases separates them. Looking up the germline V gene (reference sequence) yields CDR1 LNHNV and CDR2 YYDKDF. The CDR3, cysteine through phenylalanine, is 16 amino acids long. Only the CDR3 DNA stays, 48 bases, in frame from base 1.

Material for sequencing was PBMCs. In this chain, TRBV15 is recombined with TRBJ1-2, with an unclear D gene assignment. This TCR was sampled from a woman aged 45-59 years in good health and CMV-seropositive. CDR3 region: CATSSRDGALGYGYTF. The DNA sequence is TGTGCCACCAGCAGCCGAGACGGAGCTTTAGGATATGGCTACACCTTC.